This T cell receptor beta chain was sequenced in a study of cytomegalovirus exposure and HLA in healthy donors. Looking at the study overall: Most genotyped donors, 75% to 85% of 300 to 400, had Caucasian-associated genetic ancestry.

V lost 1 base to trimming and J lost 0 bases, with 16 bases between them. The germline CDR1 and CDR2 sequences are SGHTA and FQGNSA. The CDR3 sequence is 17 residues long. The study ran its PCR with 60 Vbeta and 13 Jbeta primers. Clones were read by immunoSEQ multiplex PCR, and TCRdb kept only the in-frame ones, dropping some. The repertoire holds over 150,000 clones, with approximately 80% as singletons. Source material: PBMCs. This sequence joins TRBV7-2 and TRBJ2-7; D perhaps matches TRBD2 (6 bases). This sequence originates from a woman in her forties or fifties in good health and CMV-seropositive. In DNA, the CDR3 is TGTGCCAGCAGCTTAGTAGCCCAGCGGGTTAGCTCCTACGAGCAGTACTTC. This translates into CASSLVAQRVSSYEQYF.